This T cell receptor beta chain originates from a study of beta chain features in type 1 diabetes. Germline V gene data show CDR1 as SGHTA and CDR2 as FQGNSA. With 2 bases clipped from V and 7 bases from J, the junction kept 10 bases outside the gene matches. There are 15 residues in the CDR3. The entirety of the isolated RNA underwent reverse transcription, so expressed TCRB transcripts were sequenced. The protocol was immunoSEQ multiplex PCR, while the TCRdb copy is restricted to in-frame clones and leaves out a portion. The sample has about 180,000 clones; roughly an eighth are singletons. This clonotype was obtained from a woman between 18 and 29 years old in good health. Sequencing was performed on central memory CD4+ T cells from blood. The rearrangement links TRBV7-2 to TRBJ2-7; 8 nucleotides match TRBD2. The CDR3 spells CASSLTSASGYEQYF. The DNA of the CDR3 is TGTGCCAGCAGCTTAACATCGGCTAGCGGGTATGAGCAGTACTTC.